The TCR beta chain under discussion was sequenced for a study of blood T cell repertoires in COVID-19. Study as a whole: Acute and convalescent COVID-19 specimens originated in the United States, Italy and Spain.

This clone has a single count. The cohort comprised adults aged about 18 to 100 years residing in about two dozen US areas. In assigning cohorts, the study relied on participant-reported clinical history. The CDR3 contains 11 residues. The V gene's germline CDR1 is DFQATT and CDR2 SNEGSKA (reference sequence). V shed 5 bases and J shed 3 bases, with 7 bases lying between them. Authors' analysis steps: Counts of nucleated cells, estimated from reference gene primer amplification, were obtained. Sequencing was performed with immunoSEQ multiplex PCR; in TCRdb, only in-frame clones are kept and a portion is missing. The V and J calls and clone size come from that table; D and trimming were worked out from the DNA. The data show around 250,000 clones, 91% seen once.

The rearrangement uses TRBV20-1 and TRBJ1-1; D remains unclear. The sequenced material came from PBMCs or T cells enriched from blood (not recorded which). The origin of this receptor is a human donor in a cohort exposed to, infected with or recovered from COVID-19 (not recorded which). The donor label of this sample is uncertain. CDR3 amino acids: CSARRDTEAFF. For the CDR3, the DNA is TGCAGTGCTCGGAGGGACACTGAAGCTTTCTTT.